This T cell receptor beta chain derives from a study of cytomegalovirus exposure and HLA in healthy donors. Study-level findings and limits: The classifier reportedly diagnosed cytomegalovirus status with high specificity and sensitivity. Despite most TCR sequences being rare, some public TCRs occurred in many donors. Listed as cytomegalovirus-associated were 150 to 200 TCR beta chains.

It was with 60 Vbeta and 13 Jbeta primers that the PCR ran. Some clones are missing from TCRdb's copy, which holds only in-frame ones; the method was immunoSEQ multiplex PCR. Among about 170,000 clones listed, over 70% were seen once. Comments on this clone: The antigen is unknown.

Sequencing was carried out using PBMCs. This receptor was taken from a woman aged 45-65 years in good health and CMV-seropositive.

Here the CDR3 DNA reads TGTGCCAGCAGCGTAGATGGGGCGCGAAATCAGCCCCAGCATTTT. It specifies CASSVDGARNQPQHF. The V call is TRBV9, the J call TRBJ1-5, with a tentative D call TRBD1 (5 bases). Germline values: CDR1 SGDLS, CDR2 YYNGEE. The CDR3 sequence is 15 residues long. Deletions cut 0 bases from V and 4 bases from J, with 11 bases between.